Shown below are 13 T cell receptor beta chains from a single sample sequenced in a study of T cells in Graves' hyperthyroidism and ophthalmopathy. TCR beta CDR3 region amplification was performed from RNA transcripts. The HTBI primer set was used in a first-round RT-PCR of the TCR CDR3. A single record per CDR3 protein comes from TCRdb applying MiXCR to the multiplex PCR reads. The data hold 490,000 or so distinct CDR3 sequences, with approximately 16% observed a single time. Sample: blood. Every receptor here comes from a woman in her 30s with Graves' ophthalmopathy.

This clonotype was detected a few times. This rearrangement joins TRBV9 to TRBJ2-3; D is perhaps TRBD1 (6 bases). There are 16 residues in the CDR3. The germline V gene encodes CDR1 SGDLS and CDR2 YYNGEE. V was shortened by 3 bases and J by 3 bases, with 17 bases between the two germline ends. CDR3 sequence reads: CASSAGQNVGTDTQYF. The CDR3 coding sequence is TGTGCCAGCAGCGCCGGACAGAATGTCGGTACAGATACGCAGTATTTT.

J is TRBJ2-7 and V is TRBV10-3; TRBD2 is a possible D gene (6 bases). The germline V gene has CDR1 ENHRY and CDR2 SYGVKD. V lost 7 bases to trimming and J lost 6 bases, with 22 bases between them. The CDR3 contains 15 residues. Written as DNA, the CDR3 is TGTGCCATCAAGGGGCTTGCGGAGGGAATAGGCGAGCAGTACTTC. Translation: CAIKGLAEGIGEQYF.

This clonotype was seen at least ten times. This sequence joins TRBV28 and TRBJ1-4, with D possibly being TRBD1 (6 bases). Looked up from germline, CDR1 is MDHEN and CDR2 is SYDVKM. The length of the CDR3 is 12 residues. Trimming left V 5 bases short and J 8 bases short, with 9 bases between. CDR3 in DNA: TGTGCCAGCAGTGGGGGCGGAGAAAAACTGTTTTTT. Translated: CASSGGGEKLFF.

This clonotype was seen many times. This sequence joins TRBV12-3 or TRBV12-4 and TRBJ1-3; D ambiguous. The CDR3 runs to 14 residues. The ends were cut back, 2 bases at V and 3 bases at J, with 8 bases in the middle. This CDR3 is CASSLRSIGNTIYF. As DNA, the CDR3 is TGTGCCAGCAGTTTAAGGAGTATTGGAAACACCATATATTTT.

This clonotype was detected ten times or more. The rearrangement uses TRBV3-2 and TRBJ1-1; the D segment call TRBD1 is taken from the table without a DNA check. TRBV3-2 is a pseudogene. The CDR3 is 16 residues long. The CDR3 DNA follows: TGTGCCAGCAGCCAAAGGGAAGGACAGGCGAACACTGAAGCTTTCTTT. This translates into CASSQREGQANTEAFF.

This clonotype was observed a handful of times. The chain uses TRBV20-1 and TRBJ2-5; D possibly uses TRBD1 or TRBD2 (5 bases each). This CDR3 has 12 residues. CDR1 and CDR2 from the germline V gene are DFQATT and SNEGSKA (reference sequence). V was trimmed by 5 bases and J by 1 base, leaving 8 bases between them. CDR3 in DNA: TGCAGTGCTGGGGGTCGCCAAGAGACCCAGTACTTC. Its protein product is CSAGGRQETQYF.

The chain is built from TRBV28 and TRBJ1-6, with 7 bases that match TRBD1. CDR3 length equals 16 residues. V lost 3 bases, J lost 7 bases, and 9 bases stayed unmatched. CDR1 and CDR2 (germline): MDHEN, SYDVKM. CDR3 sequence reads: CASSFRDRGGNSPLHF. In DNA form, the CDR3 reads TGTGCCAGCAGTTTTAGGGACCGAGGGGGCAATTCACCCCTCCACTTT. Looking up the rest from reference TRBV28 and TRBJ1-6 gives the full variable domain: DVKVTQSSRYLVKRTGEKVFLECVQDMDHENMFWYRQDPGLGLRLIYFSYDVKMKEKGDIPEGYSVSREKKERFSLILESASTNQTSMYLCASSFRDRGGNSPLHFGNGTRLTVT.

The chain couples TRBV3-1 to TRBJ2-7; TRBD2 agrees at 13 bases. This CDR3 has 16 residues. Trimming at V came to 4 bases and at J to 2 bases, leaving 5 bases not matched to a gene. Germline V gene sequence: CDR1 LGHDT, CDR2 YNNKEL (reference sequence). CDR3 sequence (DNA): TGTGCCAGCAGCCGCATACTAGCGGGAGGGCCCTACGAGCAGTACTTC. This codes for CASSRILAGGPYEQYF.

A few counts support this clonotype. The V gene is TRBV19, the J gene TRBJ2-5; the match to TRBD1 covers 9 bases. CDR3 length: 14 amino acids. Germline CDR1 is LNHDA and CDR2 is SQIVND (reference sequence). V was pared by 5 bases and J by 5 bases, with 6 bases of the junction left unmatched. This chain's CDR3 is CASSFVGTGETQYF. CDR3 nucleotide sequence: TGTGCCAGTAGTTTTGTCGGGACAGGGGAGACCCAGTACTTC.

At least ten counts were recorded for this clonotype. V is TRBV20-1 and J is TRBJ1-2; D is unclear. V lost 3 bases and J 4 bases, leaving 18 bases between the germline ends. The germline V gene has CDR1 DFQATT and CDR2 SNEGSKA (reference sequence). CDR3 size: 15 residues. The CDR3 here is CSASKSGGWSYGYTF. The CDR3 nucleotides are TGCAGTGCTAGTAAATCAGGAGGGTGGTCCTATGGCTACACCTTC.

This clonotype has a count of ten or more. The chain links TRBV7-2 to TRBJ1-3; D possibly corresponds to TRBD1 (5 bases). Germline V gene lookup returns CDR1 SGHTA and CDR2 FQGNSA. This CDR3 is 18 amino acids long. With 5 bases removed from V and 0 bases from J, the gap between germline ends came to 20 bases. CDR3 sequence reads: CASSTDSGTAFSGNTIYF. The CDR3, as DNA: TGTGCCAGCAGCACCGACTCCGGGACCGCCTTCTCTGGAAACACCATATATTTT.

In its sample, this clonotype was seen many times. The V gene is TRBV20-1, the J gene TRBJ2-1, with TRBD2 matching over 16 bases. Germline V gene data show CDR1 as DFQATT and CDR2 as SNEGSKA (reference sequence). The CDR3 length is 16 residues. CDR3: CSARGTSGRAQDEQFF. The DNA for the CDR3 is TGCAGCGCGAGGGGGACTAGCGGGAGGGCCCAGGATGAGCAGTTCTTC.

The chain couples TRBV15 to TRBJ2-7; D uncertain. The CDR3 is 15 amino acids. The germline V gene encodes CDR1 LNHNV and CDR2 YYDKDF (reference sequence). Trimming shortened V by 1 base and J by 1 base, and 11 bases separated the two germline ends. The CDR3 sequence: CATSRASDGSYEQYF. CDR3 nucleotides: TGTGCCACCAGCAGAGCTTCGGATGGGTCCTACGAGCAGTACTTC. Together with reference TRBV15 and TRBJ2-7, the CDR3 gives the full variable domain: DAMVIQNPRYQVTQFGKPVTLSCSQTLNHNVMYWYQQKSSQAPKLLFHYYDKDFNNEADTPDNFQSRRPNTSFCFLDIRSPGLGDTAMYLCATSRASDGSYEQYFGPGTRLTVT.